This TCR beta chain was found in a study of regulatory T cells in long-lasting Graves disease. The CDR3 is 14 residues long. Unmatched junction bases numbered 3, after V lost 2 bases and J lost 6 bases. Germline CDR1 is KGHSH and CDR2 is LQKENI. Time point here: newly diagnosed GD, antithyroid drugs for less than 3 months. After RNA was extracted from PBMCs, the TCR library was made from it. Arm-PCR of CDR3 regions and iRepertoire HTBI primers were the basis on which TCR beta libraries were built. MiXCR, applied by TCRdb to the multiplex PCR reads, yields one record per CDR3 protein. Here the sample spans 550,000 to 650,000 distinct CDR3 sequences, 15% to 20% being singletons. The data also belong to a second study, concerning T cells in Graves' hyperthyroidism and ophthalmopathy. Per that study: HTBI primers were employed in a first-round RT-PCR of the TCR CDR3.

This chain links TRBV18 with TRBJ2-2; 7 bases map to TRBD1. This TCR was recovered from a man between 18 and 29 years old with Graves disease. The specimen was peripheral blood mononuclear cells (PBMCs), collected at new diagnosis, from a patient treated with antithyroid drugs. The CDR3 sequence: CASSPDRAPGELFF. The CDR3 region has the DNA TGTGCCAGCTCACCAGACAGGGCACCCGGGGAGCTGTTTTTT.